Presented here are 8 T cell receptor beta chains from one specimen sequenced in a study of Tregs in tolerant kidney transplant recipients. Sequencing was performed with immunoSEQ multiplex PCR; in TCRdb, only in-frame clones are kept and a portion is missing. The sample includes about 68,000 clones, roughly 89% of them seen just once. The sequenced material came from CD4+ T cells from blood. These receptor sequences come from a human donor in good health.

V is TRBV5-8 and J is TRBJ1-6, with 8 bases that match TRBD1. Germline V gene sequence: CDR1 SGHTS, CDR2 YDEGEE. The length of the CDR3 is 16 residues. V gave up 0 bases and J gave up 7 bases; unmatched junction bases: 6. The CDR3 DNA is TGTGCCAGCAGCTTGGGAAACAGGGGGAGGAATTCACCCCTCCACTTT. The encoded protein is CASSLGNRGRNSPLHF.

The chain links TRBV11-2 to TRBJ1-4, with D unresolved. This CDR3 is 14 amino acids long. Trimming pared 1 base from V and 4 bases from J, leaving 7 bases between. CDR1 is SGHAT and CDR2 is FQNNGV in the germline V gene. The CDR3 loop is CASSLGQINEKLFF. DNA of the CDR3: TGTGCCAGCAGCTTAGGGCAGATTAATGAAAAACTGTTTTTT.

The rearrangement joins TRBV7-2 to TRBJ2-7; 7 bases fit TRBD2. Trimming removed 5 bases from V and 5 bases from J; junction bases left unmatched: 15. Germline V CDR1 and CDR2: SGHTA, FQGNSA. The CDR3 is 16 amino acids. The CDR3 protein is CASSPTRGLAAHEQYF. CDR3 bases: TGTGCCAGCAGCCCAACCCGCGGCCTAGCGGCCCACGAGCAGTACTTC.

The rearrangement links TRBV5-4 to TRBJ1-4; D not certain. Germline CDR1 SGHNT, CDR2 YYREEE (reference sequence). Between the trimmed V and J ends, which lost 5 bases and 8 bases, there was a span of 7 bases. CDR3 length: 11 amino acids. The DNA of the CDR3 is TGTGCCAGCAGGAAGGGAGAAAAACTGTTTTTT. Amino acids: CASRKGEKLFF.

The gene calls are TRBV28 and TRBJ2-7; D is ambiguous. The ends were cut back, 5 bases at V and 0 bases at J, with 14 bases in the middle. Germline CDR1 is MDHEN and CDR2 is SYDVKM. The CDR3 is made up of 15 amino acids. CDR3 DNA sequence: TGTGCCAGCAGTCCCTCGAGGTTGAGCTCCTACGAGCAGTACTTC. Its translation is CASSPSRLSSYEQYF.

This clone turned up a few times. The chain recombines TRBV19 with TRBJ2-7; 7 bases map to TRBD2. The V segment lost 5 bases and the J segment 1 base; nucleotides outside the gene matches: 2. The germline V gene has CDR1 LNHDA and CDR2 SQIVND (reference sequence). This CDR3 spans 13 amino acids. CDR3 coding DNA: TGTGCCAGTAGTTTCGGGGGGTCCTACGAGCAGTACTTC. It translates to CASSFGGSYEQYF.

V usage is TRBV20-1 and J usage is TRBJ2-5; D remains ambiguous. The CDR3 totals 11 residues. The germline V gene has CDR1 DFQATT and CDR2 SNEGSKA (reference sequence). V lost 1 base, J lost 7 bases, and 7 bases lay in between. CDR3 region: CSARGGVTQYF. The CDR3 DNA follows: TGCAGTGCTAGAGGGGGTGTGACCCAGTACTTC.

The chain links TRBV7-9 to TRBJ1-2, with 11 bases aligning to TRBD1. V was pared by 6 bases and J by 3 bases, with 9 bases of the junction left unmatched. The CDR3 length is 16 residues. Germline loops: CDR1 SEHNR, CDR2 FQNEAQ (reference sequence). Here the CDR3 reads CASRRWTGGEDYGYTF. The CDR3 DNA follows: TGTGCCAGCAGAAGATGGACAGGGGGCGAGGACTATGGCTACACCTTC.